The 18 T cell receptor beta chains below all came from one sample that was sequenced in a study of OX40 agonist ivuxolimab in advanced cancers. Assay used: immunoSEQ multiplex PCR; TCRdb lists only in-frame clones, some missing. Seen here are around 140,000 clones, 90% observed once, and the top ten hold 1.1%. The sample was CD4+ or CD8+ T cells sorted from blood, taken in a trial of the OX40 agonist ivuxolimab. The source is an adult with an advanced solid tumor such as melanoma, head and neck, liver or kidney cancer.

The chain joins TRBV28 to TRBJ2-7; 12 bases are a match to TRBD1. With V trimmed by 7 bases and J by 3 bases, 4 bases remained unmatched. From germline, CDR1 is MDHEN and CDR2 SYDVKM. The CDR3 runs to 14 residues. CDR3 DNA: TGTGCCAGCACCGGGACAGGGGGCCTCTACGAGCAGTACTTC. It yields the protein CASTGTGGLYEQYF.

The chain carries TRBV19 and TRBJ1-5; no clear D. Trimming took off 5 bases at V and 7 bases at J, with 24 bases between the two ends. CDR3 length equals 17 residues. CDR1 is LNHDA and CDR2 is SQIVND in the germline V gene (reference sequence). DNA of the CDR3: TGTGCCAGTAGTCCGTGGCTCTCAGTGGGGTATCTCCAGCCCCAGCATTTT. Residues: CASSPWLSVGYLQPQHF.

This clone was picked up one time. The chain has TRBV7-9 and TRBJ1-5, with 7 bases that match TRBD1. This CDR3 region has 14 residues. With 5 bases clipped from V and 4 bases from J, the junction kept 5 bases outside the gene matches. Germline CDR1 is SEHNR and CDR2 is FQNEAQ (reference sequence). The CDR3 bases are TGTGCCAGCAGCCCGGGGACAGCGAATCAGCCCCAGCATTTT. This sequence encodes CASSPGTANQPQHF.

The V call is TRBV9, the J call TRBJ2-1; no reliable D call. Germline CDR1 and CDR2: SGDLS and YYNGEE. The CDR3 loop spans 13 amino acids. The V end was cut by 0 bases, the J end by 6 bases, with 7 bases between. The DNA for the CDR3 is TGTGCCAGCAGCGTAGCTCCTAGCAATGAGCAGTTCTTC. Translated, it gives CASSVAPSNEQFF.

This clone was observed once. V gene TRBV11-1 combines with J gene TRBJ2-1, with 7 bases fitting TRBD2. Germline values: CDR1 SGHAT, CDR2 FQDESV (reference sequence). The CDR3 covers 16 residues. V shed 3 bases and J 4 bases; nucleotides not matched to a gene: 9. The CDR3 DNA follows: TGTGCCAGCAGCTTCTCCCCCAGGACTAGTTACAATGAGCAGTTCTTC. Protein product: CASSFSPRTSYNEQFF.

J is TRBJ1-5 and V is TRBV27; D possibly corresponds to TRBD1 (5 bases). Germline CDR1 reads MNHEY; CDR2 reads SMNVEV (reference sequence). The CDR3 runs 15 residues. Trimming removed 1 base at V and 4 bases at J, with 11 bases between. As DNA, the CDR3 is TGTGCCAGCAGTTTATGGGGGGACGGGAATCAGCCCCAGCATTTT. Encoded protein: CASSLWGDGNQPQHF.

Concerning this clone itself: Other nucleotide sequences from this sample produce the same CDR3. The chain joins TRBV19 to TRBJ2-7, with 10 bases that match TRBD1. Trimming took 3 bases from V and 3 from J; bases not matched to a gene: 2. Germline values: CDR1 LNHDA, CDR2 SQIVND (reference sequence). The CDR3 has 14 residues. CDR3: CASSMGTGDYEQYF. The CDR3 DNA sequence: TGTGCCAGTAGTATGGGGACAGGGGACTACGAGCAGTACTTC.

V gene TRBV19 combines with J gene TRBJ1-4, with 9 positions matching TRBD1. This CDR3 has 13 residues. Germline V gives CDR1 LNHDA, CDR2 SQIVND (reference sequence). J was trimmed by 6 bases and V by 7 bases; bases with no gene match: 3. CDR3 bases: TGTGCCAGTACGACAGGGGGATATGAAAAACTGTTTTTT. It translates to CASTTGGYEKLFF.

The V call is TRBV30, the J call TRBJ1-2; 7 bases are shared with TRBD1. The CDR3 extends over 14 amino acids. Germline V CDR1 and CDR2: GTSNPN, SVGIG (reference sequence). The trim removed 7 bases at V and 6 bases at J, leaving 14 bases unmatched. The CDR3 DNA reads as TGTGCCTCCAAGGGGGCAGGGCTGGGAGATGGCTACACCTTC. The encoded protein is CASKGAGLGDGYTF.

The genes are TRBV4-2 and TRBJ2-7; 8 nucleotides line up with TRBD1. V lost 1 base and J lost 6; bases outside the gene matches: 8. The CDR3 extends over 15 amino acids. Germline V CDR1 and CDR2: LGHNA, YNFKEQ. The CDR3 bases are TGTGCCAGCAGCCAAGCTCGACAGGGGCAAGGCGAGCAGTACTTC. This sequence encodes CASSQARQGQGEQYF.

The chain uses TRBV5-1 and TRBJ2-3, with D possibly matching TRBD2 (6 bases). Germline lookup yields CDR1 SGHRS and CDR2 YFSETQ. The CDR3 runs 13 residues. Between the trimmed V and J ends, which lost 6 bases and 7 bases, there was a span of 15 bases. The CDR3 nucleotides are TGCGCCAGCAAACGGCGGGAATTAAATACGCAGTATTTT. This sequence encodes CASKRRELNTQYF.

V is TRBV7-2 and J is TRBJ2-5; D is ambiguous. Germline CDR1 reads SGHTA; CDR2 reads FQGNSA. Trimming removed 0 bases at V and 1 base at J, with 9 bases between. The CDR3 sequence is 15 residues long. The CDR3 DNA follows: TGTGCCAGCAGCTTAGCGCACGCGGTCCAAGAGACCCAGTACTTC. Protein sequence: CASSLAHAVQETQYF.

This chain connects TRBV7-9 to TRBJ2-2; TRBD2 is a possible D gene (6 bases). The CDR3 is made up of 16 amino acids. Germline V CDR1 and CDR2: SEHNR, FQNEAQ (reference sequence). Trimming took off 5 bases at V and 0 bases at J, with 13 bases between the two ends. The CDR3 DNA sequence: TGTGCCAGCAGCCCGGAGGGACTTACGAACACCGGGGAGCTGTTTTTT. The encoded protein is CASSPEGLTNTGELFF.

The chain uses TRBV6-5 and TRBJ2-2; D is ambiguous. Germline CDR1 and CDR2: MNHEY and SVGAGI. Deletions cut 6 bases from V and 7 bases from J, with 18 bases between. This CDR3 has 15 amino acids. CDR3 residues: CASRGMRSLDGELFF. The CDR3, as DNA: TGTGCCAGCAGGGGTATGCGATCCCTAGACGGGGAGCTGTTTTTT.

The chain joins TRBV6-1 to TRBJ2-7; D is possibly TRBD2 (5 bases). Per germline, CDR1 MNHNS and CDR2 SASEGT. The length of the CDR3 is 15 residues. The V end was cut by 4 bases, the J end by 2 bases, with 15 bases between. CDR3 protein: CASSGPDSLTYEQYF. As DNA, the CDR3 is TGTGCCAGCAGTGGACCGGACTCCCTAACCTACGAGCAGTACTTC.

The rearrangement uses TRBV9 and TRBJ1-1; TRBD1 might be the D (6 bases). There are 14 residues in the CDR3. Germline V gene lookup returns CDR1 SGDLS and CDR2 YYNGEE. V lost 2 bases to trimming and J lost 0 bases, with 8 bases between them. The CDR3 loop is CASSVDSMNTEAFF. The CDR3 DNA reads as TGTGCCAGCAGCGTGGACAGTATGAACACTGAAGCTTTCTTT.

The chain is built from TRBV5-1 and TRBJ2-7; TRBD1 matches at 7 bases. There are 16 residues in the CDR3. The junction had 14 bases not matched to a gene; V was cut back by 3 bases and J by 5 bases. Germline CDR1 and CDR2: SGHRS and YFSETQ. The CDR3 sequence: CASSSDGTATSHEQYF. For the CDR3, the DNA is TGCGCCAGCAGCTCGGACGGGACAGCTACTTCCCACGAGCAGTACTTC.

About this clone itself: The same CDR3 arises from other DNA sequences in this sample as well. This chain joins TRBV7-6 and TRBJ2-5, with D unresolved. Trimming took 4 bases from V and 2 from J, leaving 2 bases between them. CDR3 size: 11 residues. Looked up from germline, CDR1 is SGHVS and CDR2 is FNYEAQ. CDR3 sequence (DNA): TGTGCCAGCAGCTCACAAGAGACCCAGTACTTC. This translates into CASSSQETQYF. Looking up the rest from reference TRBV7-6 and TRBJ2-5 gives the full variable domain: GAGVSQSPRYKVTKRGQDVALRCDPISGHVSLYWYRQALGQGPEFLTYFNYEAQQDKSGLPNDRFSAERPEGSISTLTIQRTEQRDSAMYRCASSSQETQYFGPGTRLLVL.